This T cell receptor beta chain was recovered during a study of T cell responses to AZD1222 COVID-19 vaccine. The table came from immunoSEQ multiplex PCR; TCRdb's copy has only in-frame clones and leaves some out. The sample shows around 120,000 clones, approximately 86% of them seen only once. As for this clone: What it binds is not known.

Germline-derived CDR1 and CDR2 are SGDLS and YYNGEE. The V end was cut by 0 bases, the J end by 0 bases, with 7 bases between. The CDR3 extends over 14 amino acids. Study-wide points: Within unmutated variant regions lay the reported targets of nearly half of spike-specific TCRs. Clonal diversity may have been underestimated, and the donors were mostly white British, with more females than males. Repertoire sampling happened only post peak T cell response.

The clonotype originates from an adult who received the AZD1222 COVID-19 vaccine. The rearrangement uses TRBV9 and TRBJ2-7; no definite D call. The sequencing here drew on peripheral blood, taken 28 days after the second AZD1222 dose. The DNA for the CDR3 is TGTGCCAGCAGCGTAGATATAGTCTCCTACGAGCAGTACTTC. The encoded protein is CASSVDIVSYEQYF. The complete variable domain, with remaining parts taken from reference TRBV9 and TRBJ2-7, reads DSGVTQTPKHLITATGQRVTLRCSPRSGDLSVYWYQQSLDQGLQFLIQYYNGEERAKGNILERFSAQQFPDLHSELNLSSLELGDSALYFCASSVDIVSYEQYFGPGTRLTVT.